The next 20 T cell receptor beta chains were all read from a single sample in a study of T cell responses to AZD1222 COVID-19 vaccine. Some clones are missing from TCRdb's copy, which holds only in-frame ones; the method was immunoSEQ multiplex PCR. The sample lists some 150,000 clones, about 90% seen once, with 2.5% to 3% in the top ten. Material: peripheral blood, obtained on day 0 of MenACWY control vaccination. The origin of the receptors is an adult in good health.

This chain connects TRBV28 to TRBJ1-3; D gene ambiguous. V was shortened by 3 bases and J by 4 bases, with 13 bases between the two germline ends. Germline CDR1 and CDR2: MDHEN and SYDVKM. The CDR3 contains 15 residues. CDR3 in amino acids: CASSFIGSGGNTIYF. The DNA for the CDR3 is TGTGCCAGCAGTTTCATCGGTTCAGGAGGAAACACCATATATTTT.

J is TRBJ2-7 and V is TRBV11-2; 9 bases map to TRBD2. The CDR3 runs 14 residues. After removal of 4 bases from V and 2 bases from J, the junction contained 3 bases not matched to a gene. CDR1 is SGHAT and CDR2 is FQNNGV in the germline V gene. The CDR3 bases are TGTGCCAGCAGCTCCCTAGCGGGGACCTACGAGCAGTACTTC. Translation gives CASSSLAGTYEQYF.

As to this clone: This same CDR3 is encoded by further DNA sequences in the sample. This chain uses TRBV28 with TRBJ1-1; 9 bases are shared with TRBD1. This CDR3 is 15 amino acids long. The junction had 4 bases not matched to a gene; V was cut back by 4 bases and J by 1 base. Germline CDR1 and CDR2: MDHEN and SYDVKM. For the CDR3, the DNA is TGTGCCAGCAGTTCCCCGGGACAGGGGAACACTGAAGCTTTCTTT. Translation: CASSSPGQGNTEAFF.

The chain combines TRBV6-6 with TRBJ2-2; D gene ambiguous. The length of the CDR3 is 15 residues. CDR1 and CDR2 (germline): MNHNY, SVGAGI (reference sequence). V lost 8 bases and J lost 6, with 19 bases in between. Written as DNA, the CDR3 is TGTGCCAGCGCCCTAGAGGCAGCTGTCGCCGGGGAGCTGTTTTTT. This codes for CASALEAAVAGELFF.

DNA of the CDR3: TGTGCCAGCAGTGAACTGGGCAGGGGTATGTTTCGGGAGACCCAGTACTTC. Translation gives CASSELGRGMFRETQYF. The chain links TRBV6-1 to TRBJ2-5; D may be TRBD1 (6 bases). The V gene lost 2 bases and the J gene lost 5 bases, with 21 bases spanning the gap. This CDR3 has 17 residues. Germline CDR1 MNHNS, CDR2 SASEGT.

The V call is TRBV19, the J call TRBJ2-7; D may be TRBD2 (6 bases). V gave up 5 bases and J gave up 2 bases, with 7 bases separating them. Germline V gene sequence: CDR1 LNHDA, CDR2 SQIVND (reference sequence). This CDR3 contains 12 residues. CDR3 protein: CASSPGAYEQYF. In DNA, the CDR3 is TGTGCCAGTAGTCCGGGAGCCTACGAGCAGTACTTC.

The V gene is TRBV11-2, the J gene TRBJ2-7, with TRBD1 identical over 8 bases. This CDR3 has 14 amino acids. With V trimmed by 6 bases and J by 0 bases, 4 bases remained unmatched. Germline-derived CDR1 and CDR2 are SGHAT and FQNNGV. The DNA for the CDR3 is TGTGCCAGCAGACGGGACAGGAGCTCCTACGAGCAGTACTTC. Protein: CASRRDRSSYEQYF.

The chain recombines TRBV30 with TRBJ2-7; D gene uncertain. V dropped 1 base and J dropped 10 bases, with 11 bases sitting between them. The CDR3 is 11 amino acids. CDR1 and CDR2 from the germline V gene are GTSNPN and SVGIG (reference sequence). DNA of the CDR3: TGTGCCTGGAGTGGGACCTCGCGTCAGTACTTC. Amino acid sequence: CAWSGTSRQYF.

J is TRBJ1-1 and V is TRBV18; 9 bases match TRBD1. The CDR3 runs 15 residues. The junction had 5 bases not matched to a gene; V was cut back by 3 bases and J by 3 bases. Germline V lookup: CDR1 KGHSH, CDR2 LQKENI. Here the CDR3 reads CASSPGQGMYTEAFF. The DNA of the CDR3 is TGTGCCAGCTCACCCGGACAGGGGATGTACACTGAAGCTTTCTTT.

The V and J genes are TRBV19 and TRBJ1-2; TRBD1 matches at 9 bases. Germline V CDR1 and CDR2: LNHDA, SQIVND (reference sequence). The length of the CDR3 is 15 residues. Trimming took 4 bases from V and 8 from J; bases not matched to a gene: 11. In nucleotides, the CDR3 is TGTGCCAGTAGTACCCGGGACAGGGATCCGAAAGGCTACACCTTC. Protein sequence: CASSTRDRDPKGYTF.

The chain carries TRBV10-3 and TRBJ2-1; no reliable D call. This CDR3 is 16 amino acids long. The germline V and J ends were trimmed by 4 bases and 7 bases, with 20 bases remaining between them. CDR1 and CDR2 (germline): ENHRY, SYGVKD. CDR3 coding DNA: TGTGCCATCAGTGGTCACGAAGGGTCCGGCCGTAATGAGCAGTTCTTC. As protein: CAISGHEGSGRNEQFF.

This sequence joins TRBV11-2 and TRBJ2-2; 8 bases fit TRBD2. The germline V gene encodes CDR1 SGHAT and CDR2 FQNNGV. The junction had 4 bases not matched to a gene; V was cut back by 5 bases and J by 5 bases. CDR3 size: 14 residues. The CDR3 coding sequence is TGTGCCAGCAGCGTCGGCGGGGGGACCGGGGAGCTGTTTTTT. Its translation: CASSVGGGTGELFF.

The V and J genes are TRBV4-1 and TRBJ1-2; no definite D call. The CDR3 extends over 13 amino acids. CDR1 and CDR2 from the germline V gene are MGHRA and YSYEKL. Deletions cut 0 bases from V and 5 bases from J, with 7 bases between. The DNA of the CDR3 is TGCGCCAGCAGCCAAGAGCGGAGTTATGGCTACACCTTC. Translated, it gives CASSQERSYGYTF.

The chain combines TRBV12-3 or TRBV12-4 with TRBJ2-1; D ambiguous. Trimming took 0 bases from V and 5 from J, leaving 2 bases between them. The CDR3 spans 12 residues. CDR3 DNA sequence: TGTGCCAGCAGTTTAGCTCACAATGAGCAGTTCTTC. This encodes CASSLAHNEQFF.

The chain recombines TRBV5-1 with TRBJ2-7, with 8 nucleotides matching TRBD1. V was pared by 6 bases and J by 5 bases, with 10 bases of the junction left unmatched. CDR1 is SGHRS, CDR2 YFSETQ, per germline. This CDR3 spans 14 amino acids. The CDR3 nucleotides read TGCGCCAGCACAATCCGGGACAGGTGGAACGAGCAGTACTTC. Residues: CASTIRDRWNEQYF.

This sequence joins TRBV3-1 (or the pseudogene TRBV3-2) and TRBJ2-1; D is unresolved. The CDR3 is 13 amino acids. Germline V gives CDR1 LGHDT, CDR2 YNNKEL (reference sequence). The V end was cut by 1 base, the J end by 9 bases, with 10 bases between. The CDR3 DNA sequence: TGTGCCAGCAGCCAAGGCGGCGGTATTGAGCAGTTCTTC. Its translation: CASSQGGGIEQFF.

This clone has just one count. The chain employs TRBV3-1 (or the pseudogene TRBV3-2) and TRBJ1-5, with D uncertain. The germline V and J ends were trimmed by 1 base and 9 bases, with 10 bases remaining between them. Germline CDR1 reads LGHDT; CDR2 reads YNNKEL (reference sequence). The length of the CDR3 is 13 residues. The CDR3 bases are TGTGCCAGCAGCCAAGGTGGGGATCGGCCCCAGCATTTT. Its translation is CASSQGGDRPQHF.

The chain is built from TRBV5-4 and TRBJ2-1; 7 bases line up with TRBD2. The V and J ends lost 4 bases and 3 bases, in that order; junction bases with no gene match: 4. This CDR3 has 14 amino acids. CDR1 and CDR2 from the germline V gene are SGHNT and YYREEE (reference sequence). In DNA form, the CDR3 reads TGTGCCAGCAGCGTTGGGACTAACTACAATGAGCAGTTCTTC. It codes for CASSVGTNYNEQFF. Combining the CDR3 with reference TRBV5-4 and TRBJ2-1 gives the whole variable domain ETGVTQSPTHLIKTRGQQVTLRCSSQSGHNTVSWYQQALGQGPQFIFQYYREEENGRGNFPPRFSGLQFPNYSSELNVNALELDDSALYLCASSVGTNYNEQFFGPGTRLTVL.

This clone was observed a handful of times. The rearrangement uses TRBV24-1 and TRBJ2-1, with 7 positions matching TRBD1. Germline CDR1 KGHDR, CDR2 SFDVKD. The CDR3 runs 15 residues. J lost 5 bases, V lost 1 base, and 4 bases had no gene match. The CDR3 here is CATSDLGQDNNEQFF. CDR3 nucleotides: TGTGCCACCAGTGATTTAGGACAGGACAACAATGAGCAGTTCTTC.

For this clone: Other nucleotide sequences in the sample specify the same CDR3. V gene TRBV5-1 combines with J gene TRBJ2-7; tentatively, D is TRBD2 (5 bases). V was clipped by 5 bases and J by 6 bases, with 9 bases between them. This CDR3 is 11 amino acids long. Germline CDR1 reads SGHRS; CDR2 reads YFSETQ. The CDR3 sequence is CASSSGGEQYF. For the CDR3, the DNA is TGCGCCAGCAGTTCCGGAGGCGAGCAGTACTTC. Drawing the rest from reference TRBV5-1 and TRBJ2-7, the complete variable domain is KAGVTQTPRYLIKTRGQQVTLSCSPISGHRSVSWYQQTPGQGLQFLFEYFSETQRNKGNFPGRFSGRQFSNSRSEMNVSTLELGDSALYLCASSSGGEQYFGPGTRLTVT.